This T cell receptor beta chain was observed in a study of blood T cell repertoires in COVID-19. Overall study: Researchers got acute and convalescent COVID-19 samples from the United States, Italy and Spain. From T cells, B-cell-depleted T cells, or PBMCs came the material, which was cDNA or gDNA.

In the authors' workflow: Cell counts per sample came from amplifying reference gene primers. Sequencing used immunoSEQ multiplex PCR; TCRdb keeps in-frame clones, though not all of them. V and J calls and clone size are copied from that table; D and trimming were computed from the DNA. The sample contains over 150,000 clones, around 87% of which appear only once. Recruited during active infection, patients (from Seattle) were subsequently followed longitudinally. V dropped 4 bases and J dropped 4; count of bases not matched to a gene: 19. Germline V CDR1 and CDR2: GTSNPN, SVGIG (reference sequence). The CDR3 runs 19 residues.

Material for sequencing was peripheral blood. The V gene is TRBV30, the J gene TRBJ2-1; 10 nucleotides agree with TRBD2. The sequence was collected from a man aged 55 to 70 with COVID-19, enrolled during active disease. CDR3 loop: CAWKGQMEREGLWYNEQFF. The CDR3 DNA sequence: TGTGCCTGGAAGGGCCAAATGGAGCGGGAGGGCCTTTGGTACAATGAGCAGTTCTTC.